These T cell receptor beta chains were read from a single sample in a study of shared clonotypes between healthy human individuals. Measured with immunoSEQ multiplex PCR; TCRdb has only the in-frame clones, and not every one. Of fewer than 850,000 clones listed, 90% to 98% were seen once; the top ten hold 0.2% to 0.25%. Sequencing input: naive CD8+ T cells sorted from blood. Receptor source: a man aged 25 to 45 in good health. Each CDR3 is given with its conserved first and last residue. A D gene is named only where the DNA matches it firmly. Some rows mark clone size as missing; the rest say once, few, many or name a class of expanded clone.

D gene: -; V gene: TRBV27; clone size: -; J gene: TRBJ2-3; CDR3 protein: CASSLSGATPPTQYF; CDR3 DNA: TGTGCCAGCAGTTTATCGGGGGCGACCCCGCCAACGCAGTATTTT
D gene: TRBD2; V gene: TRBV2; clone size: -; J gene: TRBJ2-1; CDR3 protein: CASSEGGTSREQFF; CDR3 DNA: TGTGCCAGCAGTGAAGGGGGGACTAGTCGTGAGCAGTTCTTC
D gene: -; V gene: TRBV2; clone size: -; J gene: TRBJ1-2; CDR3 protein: CASTSSGFDGYTF; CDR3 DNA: TGTGCCAGCACCTCCTCGGGTTTCGATGGCTACACCTTC
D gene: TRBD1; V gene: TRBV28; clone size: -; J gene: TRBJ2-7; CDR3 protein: CASSDGQGSYEQYF; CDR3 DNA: TGTGCCAGCAGTGACGGACAGGGATCCTACGAGCAGTACTTC
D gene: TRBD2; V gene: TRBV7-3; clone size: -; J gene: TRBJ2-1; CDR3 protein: CASSLFPQGSGDYNEQFF; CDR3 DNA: TGTGCCAGCAGCTTATTCCCCCAGGGAAGCGGGGATTACAATGAGCAGTTCTTC
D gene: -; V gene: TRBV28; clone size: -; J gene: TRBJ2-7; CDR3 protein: CASSSTGSYEQYF; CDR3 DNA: TGTGCCAGCAGTTCGACAGGAAGCTACGAGCAGTACTTC
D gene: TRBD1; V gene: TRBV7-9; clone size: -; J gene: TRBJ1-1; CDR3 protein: CASSLGQEAFF; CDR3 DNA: TGTGCCAGCAGCTTGGGACAGGAAGCTTTCTTT
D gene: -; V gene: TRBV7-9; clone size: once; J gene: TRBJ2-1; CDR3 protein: CASSLAGAYEQFF; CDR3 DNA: TGTGCCAGCAGCTTAGCTGGGGCTTATGAGCAGTTCTTC
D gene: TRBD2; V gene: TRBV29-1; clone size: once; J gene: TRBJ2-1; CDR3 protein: CSVEEGLAVYNEQFF; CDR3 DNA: TGCAGCGTTGAGGAGGGACTAGCGGTTTACAATGAGCAGTTCTTC
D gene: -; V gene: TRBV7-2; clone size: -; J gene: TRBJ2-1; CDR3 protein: CASSPGSSGNEQFF; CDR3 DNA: TGTGCCAGCAGCCCCGGGAGTAGCGGCAATGAGCAGTTCTTC
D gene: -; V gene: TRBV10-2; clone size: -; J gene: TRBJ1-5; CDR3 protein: CASRSSGYSNQPQHF; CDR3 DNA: TGCGCCAGCCGGTCTTCGGGATATAGCAATCAGCCCCAGCATTTT
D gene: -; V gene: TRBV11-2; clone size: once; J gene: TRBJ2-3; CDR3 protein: CASSLGNTDTQYF; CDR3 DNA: TGTGCCAGCAGCTTGGGCAACACAGATACGCAGTATTTT
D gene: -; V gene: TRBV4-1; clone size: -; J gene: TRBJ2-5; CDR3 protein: CASSQEGKTQYF; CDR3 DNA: TGCGCCAGCAGCCAAGAAGGGAAGACCCAGTACTTC
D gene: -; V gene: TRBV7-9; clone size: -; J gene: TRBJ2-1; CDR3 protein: CASSLGSESNEQFF; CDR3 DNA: TGTGCCAGCAGCTTAGGTTCGGAGAGCAATGAGCAGTTCTTC
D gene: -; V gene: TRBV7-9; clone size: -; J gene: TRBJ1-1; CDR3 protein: CASSLGAATIFF; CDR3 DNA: TGTGCCAGCAGCTTAGGGGCAGCTACTATCTTCTTT
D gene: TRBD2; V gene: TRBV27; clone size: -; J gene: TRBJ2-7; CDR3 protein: CASTRSGLGSLEQYF; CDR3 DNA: TGTGCCAGCACCCGTTCGGGACTAGGTTCTCTCGAGCAGTACTTC
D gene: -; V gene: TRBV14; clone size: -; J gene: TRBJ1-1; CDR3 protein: CASSQAFRAGPNTEAFF; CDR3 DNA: TGTGCCAGCAGCCAAGCTTTCAGGGCAGGGCCGAACACTGAAGCTTTCTTT
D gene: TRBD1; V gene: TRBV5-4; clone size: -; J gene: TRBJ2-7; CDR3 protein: CASTVGDRGSYEQYF; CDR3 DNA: TGTGCCAGCACCGTCGGGGACAGGGGGTCCTACGAGCAGTACTTC
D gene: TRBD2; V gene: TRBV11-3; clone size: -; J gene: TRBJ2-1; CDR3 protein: CASSPGGGDYNEQFF; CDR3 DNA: TGTGCCAGCAGCCCCGGTGGGGGGGACTACAATGAGCAGTTCTTC
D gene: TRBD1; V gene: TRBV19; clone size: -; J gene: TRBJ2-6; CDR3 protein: CASSIWTGPPTGANVLTF; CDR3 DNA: TGTGCCAGTAGTATTTGGACAGGGCCTCCCACTGGGGCCAACGTCCTGACTTTC
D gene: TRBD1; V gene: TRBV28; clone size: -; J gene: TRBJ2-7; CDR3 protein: CASSLGQGLTYEQYF; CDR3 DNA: TGTGCCAGCAGTTTAGGACAGGGCCTAACCTACGAGCAGTACTTC
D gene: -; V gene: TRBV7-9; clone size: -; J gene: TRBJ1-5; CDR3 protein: CASSLEGLGPNQPQHF; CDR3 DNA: TGTGCCAGCAGCTTAGAGGGGCTCGGGCCGAATCAGCCCCAGCATTTT
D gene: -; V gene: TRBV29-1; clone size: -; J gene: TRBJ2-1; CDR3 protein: CSVELIGKGNEQFF; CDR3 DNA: TGCAGCGTTGAACTCATAGGAAAAGGCAATGAGCAGTTCTTC
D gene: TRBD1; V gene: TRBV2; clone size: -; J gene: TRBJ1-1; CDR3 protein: CASRGRGLVFAFF; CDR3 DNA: TGTGCCAGCAGAGGCAGGGGGCTGGTGTTCGCTTTCTTT
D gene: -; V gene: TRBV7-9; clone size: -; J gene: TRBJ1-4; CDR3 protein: CASSLKEYNEKLFF; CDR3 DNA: TGTGCCAGCAGCTTAAAGGAGTATAATGAAAAACTGTTTTTT
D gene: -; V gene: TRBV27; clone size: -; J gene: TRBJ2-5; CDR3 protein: CASKFGGQETQYF; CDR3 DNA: TGTGCCAGCAAGTTTGGAGGCCAAGAGACCCAGTACTTC
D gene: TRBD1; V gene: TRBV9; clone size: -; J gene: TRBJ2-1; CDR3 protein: CASSVGQGVNDEQFF; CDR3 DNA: TGTGCCAGCAGCGTAGGGCAGGGGGTCAACGATGAGCAGTTCTTC
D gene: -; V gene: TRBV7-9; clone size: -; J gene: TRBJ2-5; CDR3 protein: CASSPPMGREKETQYF; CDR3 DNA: TGTGCCAGCAGCCCCCCGATGGGCAGAGAAAAAGAGACCCAGTACTTC
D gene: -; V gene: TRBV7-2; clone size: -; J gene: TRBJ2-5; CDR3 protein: CASSLGGFKETQYF; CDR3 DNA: TGTGCCAGCAGCTTAGGGGGATTTAAAGAGACCCAGTACTTC
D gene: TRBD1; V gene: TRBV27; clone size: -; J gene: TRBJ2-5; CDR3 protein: CASSADRGLKETQYF; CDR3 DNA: TGTGCCAGCAGTGCCGACAGGGGGCTGAAGGAGACCCAGTACTTC
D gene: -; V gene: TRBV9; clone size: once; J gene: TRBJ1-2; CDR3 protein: CASSAKGRAYGYTF; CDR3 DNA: TGTGCCAGCAGCGCCAAGGGAAGGGCTTATGGCTACACCTTC
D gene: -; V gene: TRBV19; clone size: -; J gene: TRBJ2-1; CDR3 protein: CASSWLEGVGQFF; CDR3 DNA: TGTGCCAGTAGTTGGCTGGAGGGGGTCGGGCAGTTCTTC
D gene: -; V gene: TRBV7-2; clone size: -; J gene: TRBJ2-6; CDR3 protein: CASSLASGANVLTF; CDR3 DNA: TGTGCCAGCAGCTTAGCGAGTGGGGCCAACGTCCTGACTTTC
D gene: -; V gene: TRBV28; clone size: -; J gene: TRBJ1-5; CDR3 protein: CASSLGGSNQPQHF; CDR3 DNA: TGTGCCAGCAGTTTAGGGGGTAGCAATCAGCCCCAGCATTTT
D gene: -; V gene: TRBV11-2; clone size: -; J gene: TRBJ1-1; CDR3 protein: CASSLEVRTFGRHTEAFF; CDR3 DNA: TGTGCCAGCAGCTTAGAGGTAAGAACGTTTGGGAGGCACACTGAAGCTTTCTTT
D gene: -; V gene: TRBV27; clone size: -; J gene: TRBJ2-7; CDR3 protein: CASSLVRGREYF; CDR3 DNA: TGTGCCAGCAGTTTAGTGAGGGGGAGGGAGTACTTC
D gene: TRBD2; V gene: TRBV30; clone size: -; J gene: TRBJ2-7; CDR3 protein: CAWSDPGLASGEQYF; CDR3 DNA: TGTGCCTGGAGTGATCCGGGACTAGCGTCGGGGGAGCAGTACTTC
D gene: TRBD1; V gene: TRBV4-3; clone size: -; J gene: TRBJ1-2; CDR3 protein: CASSAQGIRYGYTF; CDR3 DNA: TGCGCCAGCAGCGCACAGGGGATTCGCTATGGCTACACCTTC
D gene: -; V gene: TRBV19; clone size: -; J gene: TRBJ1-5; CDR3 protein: CASNTYNQPQHF; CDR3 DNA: TGTGCCAGTAATACCTACAATCAGCCCCAGCATTTT
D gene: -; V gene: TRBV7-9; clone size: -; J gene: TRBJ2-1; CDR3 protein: CASSSGMGEQFF; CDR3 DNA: TGTGCCAGCAGTTCGGGGATGGGTGAGCAGTTCTTC
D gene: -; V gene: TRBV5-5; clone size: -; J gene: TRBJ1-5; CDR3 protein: CASSLRSLNQPQHF; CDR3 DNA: TGTGCCAGCAGCTTGCGAAGCCTCAATCAGCCCCAGCATTTT
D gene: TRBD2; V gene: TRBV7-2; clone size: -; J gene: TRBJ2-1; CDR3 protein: CASSLLAGGHNEQFF; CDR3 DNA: TGTGCCAGCAGCTTACTAGCGGGAGGGCACAATGAGCAGTTCTTC
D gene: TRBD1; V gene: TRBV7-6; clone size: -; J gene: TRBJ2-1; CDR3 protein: CASSASAGGRGHNEQFF; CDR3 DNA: TGTGCCAGCAGCGCCTCCGCAGGGGGTAGGGGACACAATGAGCAGTTCTTC
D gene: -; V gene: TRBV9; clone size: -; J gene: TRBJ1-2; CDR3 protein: CASSLPRAGYTF; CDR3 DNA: TGTGCCAGCAGCCTACCCCGGGCGGGCTACACCTTC
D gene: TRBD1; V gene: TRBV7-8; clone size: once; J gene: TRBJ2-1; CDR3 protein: CASSPSGTDSYNEQFF; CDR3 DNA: TGTGCCAGCAGCCCTTCCGGGACAGACTCCTACAATGAGCAGTTCTTC
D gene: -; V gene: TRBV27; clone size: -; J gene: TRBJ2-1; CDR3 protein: CASSLFDEQFF; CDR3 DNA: TGTGCCAGCAGTTTGTTCGATGAGCAGTTCTTC